This T cell receptor beta chain was sequenced during a study of CD8 T cells in ankylosing spondylitis (TCRdb year 2017). About the study as a whole: The study set out to find disease-linked TCR variants by profiling T cell receptor beta repertoires in ankylosing spondylitis patients and healthy donors. Peripheral blood samples were taken, and synovial fluid was additionally collected from ankylosing spondylitis patients. In total, the full study cohort was made up of 108 healthy donors and about two dozen ankylosing spondylitis patients.

Sequencing was carried out with an Illumina HiSeq 2500. Quantitative 5'-RACE with molecular barcodes was used to prepare TCR beta libraries. In the paper's pipeline: Disease-linked TCR variants were identified with a new computational method built on a probabilistic model of VDJ rearrangement. TCRdb reran the public reads through fastp at Q25 and MiXCR, keeping productive beta chains. Each entry is one CDR3 protein sequence, shown with its most common DNA and genes. V and J calls and clone size were set by TCRdb, not the authors. For this sample the table gives some 800,000 distinct CDR3 sequences, of which roughly 10% were detected only once. Jointly, the top ten make up approximately 0.5% of the sample. For this chain, trimming is 2 bases at the V end and 5 bases at the J end, and the number of junction bases without a gene match is 4. Based on the germline V gene (reference sequence), the CDR1 and CDR2 sequences are GTSNPN and SVGIG. Taken from cysteine to phenylalanine, the CDR3 has 15 residues. CDR3 DNA is the only sequence kept; it has 45 bases, read in frame from the first base.

Overall study outcomes, separate from this receptor: According to the report, matched synovial fluid samples from ankylosing spondylitis patients were significantly enriched for the disease-linked clones. In peripheral blood, the disease-linked clones were found at relatively low frequencies and had a CD8+ phenotype. Some of the motif variants had been reported before in the synovial fluid and blood of reactive arthritis patients, a finding that suggests common disease-initiation mechanisms. A TCR beta motif made up of eight or nine highly homologous amino acid variants appeared to be characteristic of blood from ankylosing spondylitis patients.

This clonotype was picked up a small number of times. Its antigen has not been determined. No clone much larger than this one lies a single base away; base qualities are absent. Sequencing was carried out using blood, either unsorted or a sorted T cell fraction (not recorded which). This TCR was recovered from a male donor with ankylosing spondylitis. The rearranged chain carries TRBV30 and TRBJ2-5; TRBD2 matches 14 bases in the middle. The DNA sequence is TGTGCCTGGAGTCCGGGACTAGCGGGAGTTGAGACCCAGTACTTC. This sequence encodes CAWSPGLAGVETQYF.